The rows below give T cell receptor beta chains drawn from one sample of a study of T cells in Graves' hyperthyroidism and ophthalmopathy. TCRdb passed the multiplex PCR reads through MiXCR, listing each CDR3 protein once. This table holds around 600,000 distinct CDR3 sequences, more than 13% found once. The sequencing input was blood. These receptors all come from a woman in her late teens or twenties with Graves' ophthalmopathy. CDR3s include the opening cysteine and the closing phenylalanine or tryptophan. D genes are given only for firm matches. The size entry is marked missing in some rows and otherwise reads once, few, many or a size class.

CASSQFRQLVNTEAFF,TGCGCCAGCAGCCAATTCAGGCAACTGGTGAACACTGAAGCTTTCTTT,many,NA,16,TRBV4-3,TRBJ1-1
CASSLGAREKLFF,TGTGCCAGCAGCTTAGGGGCACGGGAAAAACTGTTTTTT,many,NA,13,TRBV11-2,TRBJ1-4
CASSFRQGAEKLFF,TGTGCCAGCAGTTTTAGGCAGGGGGCTGAAAAACTGTTTTTT,many,TRBD1,14,TRBV27,TRBJ1-4
CASSLGQGAETQYF,TGTGCCAGCAGTTTAGGGCAGGGGGCCGAGACCCAGTACTTC,many,TRBD1,14,TRBV12-3/TRBV12-4,TRBJ2-5
CASSYTGVHQPQHF,TGTGCCAGCAGTTACACGGGGGTGCATCAGCCCCAGCATTTT,many,NA,14,TRBV6-5,TRBJ1-5
CACDSGRALNEQFF,TGTGCCTGCGATAGCGGGAGGGCCCTCAATGAGCAGTTCTTC,few,TRBD2,14,TRBV15,TRBJ2-1
CASSPPTRRPVGYEQYF,TGTGCCAGCAGTCCACCGACCAGACGGCCCGTAGGCTACGAGCAGTACTTC,NA,NA,17,TRBV2,TRBJ2-7
CASSPPGQAGGYTF,TGTGCCAGCTCACCCCCGGGACAGGCCGGCGGCTACACCTTC,few,TRBD1,14,TRBV18,TRBJ1-2
CASTHRVGTEAFF,TGTGCCAGCACTCACAGGGTGGGCACTGAAGCTTTCTTT,many,NA,13,TRBV27,TRBJ1-1
CASSYLSSGSLGMGTDTQYF,TGTGCCAGCAGTTACCTGTCTAGCGGGAGTTTGGGGATGGGCACAGATACGCAGTATTTT,few,TRBD2,20,TRBV6-6,TRBJ2-3
CASSLTDEKLFF,TGTGCCAGCAGTTTAACGGATGAAAAACTGTTTTTT,NA,NA,12,TRBV28,TRBJ1-4
CSVVQGSSSYEQYF,TGCAGCGTCGTGCAGGGGTCAAGCTCCTACGAGCAGTACTTC,many,NA,14,TRBV29-1,TRBJ2-7
CASRDRGAEQYF,TGTGCCAGCAGAGATAGGGGAGCCGAGCAGTACTTC,many,NA,12,TRBV2,TRBJ2-7
CASSRRADGNSPLHF,TGTGCCAGCAGTCGCAGAGCCGACGGCAATTCACCCCTCCACTTT,NA,NA,15,TRBV25-1,TRBJ1-6
CASSYRSDEKLFF,TGTGCCAGCAGTTATAGATCGGATGAAAAACTGTTTTTT,few,NA,13,TRBV28,TRBJ1-4
CSAWTSGSRETQYF,TGCAGTGCTTGGACTAGCGGGAGTCGTGAGACCCAGTACTTC,many,TRBD2,14,TRBV20-1,TRBJ2-5
CASSQDKYEQFF,TGTGCCAGCAGCCAAGATAAGTATGAGCAGTTCTTC,many,NA,12,TRBV3-1,TRBJ2-1
CASSQAGTVVWAEAFF,TGTGCCAGCAGCCAAGCCGGGACGGTGGTTTGGGCTGAAGCTTTCTTT,NA,NA,16,TRBV3-1,TRBJ1-1
CASSFFIRDLGYTF,TGTGCCAGCAGCTTTTTCATCAGGGATTTAGGCTACACCTTC,many,NA,14,TRBV7-2,TRBJ1-2
CSACGRAYEQYF,TGCAGTGCTTGCGGGAGGGCCTACGAGCAGTACTTC,many,TRBD2,12,TRBV20-1,TRBJ2-7
CSAISGDSYEQYF,TGCAGCGCAATTTCGGGGGATTCCTACGAGCAGTACTTC,many,NA,13,TRBV29-1,TRBJ2-7
CASSPPGLVYGYTF,TGTGCCAGCTCACCGCCGGGACTCGTATATGGCTACACCTTC,few,NA,14,TRBV18,TRBJ1-2
CASSYSGDRADEKLFF,TGTGCCAGCAGTTACTCGGGGGACAGGGCGGACGAAAAACTGTTTTTT,few,TRBD1,16,TRBV6-5,TRBJ1-4
CASSVNRGPYEQYF,TGTGCCAGCAGTGTTAACAGGGGTCCCTACGAGCAGTACTTC,many,TRBD1,14,TRBV27,TRBJ2-7
CSARPGRTGTEAFF,TGCAGTGCTAGACCAGGGAGGACGGGCACTGAAGCTTTCTTT,few,NA,14,TRBV20-1,TRBJ1-1
CSARHNENEQFF,TGCAGTGCTAGGCATAATGAGAATGAGCAGTTCTTC,many,NA,12,TRBV20-1,TRBJ2-1
CASSISQGIGNTIYF,TGTGCCAGCAGTATAAGTCAGGGAATTGGAAACACCATATATTTT,many,NA,15,TRBV27,TRBJ1-3
CASSRDRGLADTQYF,TGTGCCAGCAGCCGGGACAGGGGGCTCGCAGATACGCAGTATTTT,NA,TRBD1,15,TRBV7-9,TRBJ2-3
CASGFGAGTGSYEQYF,TGTGCTAGTGGTTTCGGTGCCGGGACAGGGAGCTACGAGCAGTACTTC,many,TRBD1,16,TRBV12-5,TRBJ2-7
CATLGGGSYNEQFF,TGTGCCACCCTCGGAGGGGGCTCCTACAATGAGCAGTTCTTC,few,NA,14,TRBV12-3/TRBV12-4,TRBJ2-1
CASSVQTGNTEAFF,TGCGCCAGCAGCGTCCAGACAGGGAACACTGAAGCTTTCTTT,many,NA,14,TRBV5-1,TRBJ1-1
CASLLTSGGYEQYF,TGTGCCAGCCTATTGACTAGCGGGGGCTACGAGCAGTACTTC,many,TRBD2,14,TRBV2,TRBJ2-7
CASSLVSAVPYEQYF,TGTGCCAGCAGCTTAGTTTCGGCGGTTCCCTACGAGCAGTACTTC,many,NA,15,TRBV11-2,TRBJ2-7
CASSLANLGAVPYEQYF,TGTGCCAGCAGCTTAGCGAATTTGGGAGCCGTGCCCTACGAGCAGTACTTC,many,NA,17,TRBV7-9,TRBJ2-7
CASSGGGPLYGYAF,TGTGCCAGCAGTGGAGGGGGGCCCCTCTATGGCTACGCCTTC,NA,NA,14,TRBV6-2/TRBV6-3,TRBJ1-2
CSARGLAGLVDTQYF,TGCAGTGCTAGAGGACTAGCGGGTTTGGTAGATACGCAGTATTTT,many,TRBD2,15,TRBV20-1,TRBJ2-3
CASSEGLLYTEAFF,TGTGCCAGCAGCGAGGGACTTCTCTACACTGAAGCTTTCTTT,many,NA,14,TRBV11-2,TRBJ1-1
CASSRGGLAGGDEQFF,TGCGCCAGCAGCCGGGGGGGGCTAGCGGGAGGTGATGAGCAGTTCTTC,many,TRBD2,16,TRBV5-1,TRBJ2-1
CASSLGESSGNTIYF,TGTGCCAGCAGTCTTGGGGAGAGCTCTGGAAACACCATATATTTT,many,NA,15,TRBV12-3/TRBV12-4,TRBJ1-3
CASSLIGQGANTEAFF,TGCGCCAGCAGCCTAATCGGACAGGGAGCGAACACTGAAGCTTTCTTT,NA,TRBD1,16,TRBV4-1,TRBJ1-1
CASSYGARGSNQPQHF,TGTGCCAGCAGTTACGGGGCGAGGGGTAGCAATCAGCCCCAGCATTTT,many,NA,16,TRBV27,TRBJ1-5
CASSIWDLRRGNTGELFF,TGTGCCAGCAGCATATGGGACTTGCGGAGAGGGAACACCGGGGAGCTGTTTTTT,NA,NA,18,TRBV9,TRBJ2-2
CASSLESGQGYEQYF,TGTGCCAGCAGCTTAGAGTCGGGACAGGGGTACGAGCAGTACTTC,NA,TRBD1,15,TRBV11-2,TRBJ2-7
CASSWGLAGGPGDNEQFF,TGTGCCAGCAGCTGGGGACTAGCGGGAGGGCCGGGGGACAATGAGCAGTTCTTC,few,TRBD2,18,TRBV5-6,TRBJ2-1
CASTRDSNSPLHF,TGTGCCAGCACCCGGGACAGCAATTCACCCCTCCACTTT,many,TRBD1,13,TRBV28,TRBJ1-6
CASSRQGHWAEAFF,TGTGCCAGTAGTAGGCAGGGCCATTGGGCTGAAGCTTTCTTT,few,NA,14,TRBV19,TRBJ1-1
CASRTGSYEQYF,TGTGCCAGCAGGACGGGATCCTACGAGCAGTACTTC,many,NA,12,TRBV27,TRBJ2-7
CSASRIGGAARETQYF,TGCAGTGCTAGTAGGATCGGGGGGGCGGCCCGGGAGACCCAGTACTTC,NA,TRBD2,16,TRBV20-1,TRBJ2-5
CASSYDRDRYEQYF,TGTGCCAGCAGTTACGACAGGGATCGCTACGAGCAGTACTTC,many,TRBD1,14,TRBV6-6,TRBJ2-7
CASYLSPSNTEAFF,TGTGCCAGCTATTTATCGCCCTCGAACACTGAAGCTTTCTTT,many,NA,14,TRBV7-2,TRBJ1-1
CASSPLKYYTYEQYF,TGTGCCAGCAGCCCACTTAAGTACTATACCTACGAGCAGTACTTC,many,NA,15,TRBV12-3/TRBV12-4,TRBJ2-7